This section outlines one TCR beta chain sequence together with its context. Its target is not known. The sample comes from a study of cytotoxic CD8 clonotypes in ibrutinib-treated CLL. Whole-study results and caveats: Clonality went higher at ibrutinib response and then dropped back toward baseline at progression.

This CDR3 has 13 amino acids. The germline V gene encodes CDR1 MNHEY and CDR2 SVGAGI. Trimming left V 6 bases short and J 0 bases short, with 8 bases between. The planned depth of sequencing spanned 1 in 200,000 to 1 in 1 million T cells. TCRdb keeps only in-frame clones here, not all; method: immunoSEQ multiplex PCR. The sample yields fewer than 50,000 clones, about 69% seen once. V usage is TRBV6-5 and J usage is TRBJ1-1; D ambiguous. This clonotype originated in a human donor with chronic lymphocytic leukemia. Source: PBMCs, taken after 24 months of ibrutinib treatment. The CDR3 coding sequence is TGTGCCAGCAGACTAACAGTGAACACTGAAGCTTTCTTT. Translation gives CASRLTVNTEAFF.